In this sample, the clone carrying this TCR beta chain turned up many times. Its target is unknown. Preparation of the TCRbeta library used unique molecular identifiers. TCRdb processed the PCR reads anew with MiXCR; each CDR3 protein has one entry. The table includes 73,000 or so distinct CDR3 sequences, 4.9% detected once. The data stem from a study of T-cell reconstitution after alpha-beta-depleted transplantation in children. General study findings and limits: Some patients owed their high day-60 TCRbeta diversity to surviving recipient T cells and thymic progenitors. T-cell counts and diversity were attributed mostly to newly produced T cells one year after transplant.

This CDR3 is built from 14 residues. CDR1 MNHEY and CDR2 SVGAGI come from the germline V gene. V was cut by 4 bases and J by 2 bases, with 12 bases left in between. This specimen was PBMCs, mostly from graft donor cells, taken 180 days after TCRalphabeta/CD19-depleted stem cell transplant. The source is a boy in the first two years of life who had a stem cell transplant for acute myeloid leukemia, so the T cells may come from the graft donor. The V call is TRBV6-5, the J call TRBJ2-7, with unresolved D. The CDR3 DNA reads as TGTGCCAGCAGTTTCTCGGACGGTCCCTACGAGCAGTACTTC. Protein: CASSFSDGPYEQYF.